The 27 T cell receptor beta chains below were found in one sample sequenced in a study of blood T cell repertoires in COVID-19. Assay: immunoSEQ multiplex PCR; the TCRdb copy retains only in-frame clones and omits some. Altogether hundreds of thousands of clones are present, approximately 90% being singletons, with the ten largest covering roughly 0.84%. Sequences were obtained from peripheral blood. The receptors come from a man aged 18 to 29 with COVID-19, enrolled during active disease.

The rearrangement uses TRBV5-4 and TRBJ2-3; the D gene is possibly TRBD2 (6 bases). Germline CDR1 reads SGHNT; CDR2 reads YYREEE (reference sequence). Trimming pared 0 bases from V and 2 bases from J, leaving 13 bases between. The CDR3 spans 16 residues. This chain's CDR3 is CASSLARGSNTDTQYF. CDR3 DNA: TGTGCCAGCAGCTTGGCCCGGGGGAGTAACACAGATACGCAGTATTTT.

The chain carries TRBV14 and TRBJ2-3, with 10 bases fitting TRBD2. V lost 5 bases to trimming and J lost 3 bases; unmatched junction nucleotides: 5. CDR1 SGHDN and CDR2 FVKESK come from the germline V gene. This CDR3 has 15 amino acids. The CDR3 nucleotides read TGTGCCAGCAGCTTCACTAGCGGGAAAACAGATACGCAGTATTTT. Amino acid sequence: CASSFTSGKTDTQYF.

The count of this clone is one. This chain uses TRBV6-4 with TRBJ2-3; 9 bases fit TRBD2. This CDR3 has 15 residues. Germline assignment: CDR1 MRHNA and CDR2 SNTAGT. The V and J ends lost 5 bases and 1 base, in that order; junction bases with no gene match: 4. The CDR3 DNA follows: TGTGCCAGCAGTTTGCGGGGGGGAGGCACAGATACGCAGTATTTT. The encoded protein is CASSLRGGGTDTQYF.

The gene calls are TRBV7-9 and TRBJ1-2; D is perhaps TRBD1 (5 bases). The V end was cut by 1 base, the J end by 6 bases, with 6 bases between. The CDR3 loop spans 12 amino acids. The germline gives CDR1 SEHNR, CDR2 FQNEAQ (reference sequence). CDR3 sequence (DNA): TGTGCCAGCAGCTTAGAGGGGCATGGCTACACCTTC. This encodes CASSLEGHGYTF.

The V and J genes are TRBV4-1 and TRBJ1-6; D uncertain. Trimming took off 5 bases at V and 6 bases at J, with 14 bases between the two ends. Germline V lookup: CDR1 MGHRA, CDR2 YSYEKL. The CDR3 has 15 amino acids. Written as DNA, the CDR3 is TGCGCCAGCAGCGCGCGATTAAGCGGTAATTCACCCCTCCACTTT. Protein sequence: CASSARLSGNSPLHF.

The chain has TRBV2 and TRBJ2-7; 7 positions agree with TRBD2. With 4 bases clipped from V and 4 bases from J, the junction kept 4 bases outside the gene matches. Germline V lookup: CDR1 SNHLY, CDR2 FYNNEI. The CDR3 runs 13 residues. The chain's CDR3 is CASSVGSGYEQYF. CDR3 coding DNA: TGTGCCAGCAGTGTAGGTAGCGGGTACGAGCAGTACTTC.

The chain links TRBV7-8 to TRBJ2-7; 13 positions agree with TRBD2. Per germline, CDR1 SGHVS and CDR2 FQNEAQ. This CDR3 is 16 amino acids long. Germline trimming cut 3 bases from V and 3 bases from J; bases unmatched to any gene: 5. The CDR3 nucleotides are TGTGCCAGCAGCTTCGGGACTAGCGGGATAAGCTACGAGCAGTACTTC. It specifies CASSFGTSGISYEQYF.

The CDR3 region is CASNQAAYEQYF. CDR3 coding DNA: TGTGCCAGCAACCAAGCGGCGTACGAGCAGTACTTC. The chain recombines TRBV6-5 with TRBJ2-7, with a possible D match to TRBD2 (5 bases). Germline lookup yields CDR1 MNHEY and CDR2 SVGAGI. The CDR3 extends over 12 amino acids. The germline V and J ends were trimmed by 7 bases and 4 bases, with 11 bases remaining between them.

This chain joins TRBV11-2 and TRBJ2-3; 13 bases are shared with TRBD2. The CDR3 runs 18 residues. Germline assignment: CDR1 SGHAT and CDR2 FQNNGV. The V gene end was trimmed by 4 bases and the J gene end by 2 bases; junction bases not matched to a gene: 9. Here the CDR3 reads CASSSTGLAGRFTDTQYF. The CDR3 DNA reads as TGTGCCAGCAGCTCCACGGGACTAGCGGGGAGGTTCACAGATACGCAGTATTTT.

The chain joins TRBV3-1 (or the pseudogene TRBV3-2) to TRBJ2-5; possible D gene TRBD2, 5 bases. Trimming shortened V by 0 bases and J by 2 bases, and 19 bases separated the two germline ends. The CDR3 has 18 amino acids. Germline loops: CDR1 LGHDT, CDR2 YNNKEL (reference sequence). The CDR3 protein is CASSQDGRVRTGQETQYF. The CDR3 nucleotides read TGTGCCAGCAGCCAAGATGGGCGGGTTCGGACGGGGCAAGAGACCCAGTACTTC.

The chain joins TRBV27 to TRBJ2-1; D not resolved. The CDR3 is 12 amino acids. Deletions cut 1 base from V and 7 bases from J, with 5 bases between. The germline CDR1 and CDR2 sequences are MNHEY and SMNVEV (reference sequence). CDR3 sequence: CASSLFPNEQFF. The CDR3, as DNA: TGTGCCAGCAGTTTATTTCCTAATGAGCAGTTCTTC.

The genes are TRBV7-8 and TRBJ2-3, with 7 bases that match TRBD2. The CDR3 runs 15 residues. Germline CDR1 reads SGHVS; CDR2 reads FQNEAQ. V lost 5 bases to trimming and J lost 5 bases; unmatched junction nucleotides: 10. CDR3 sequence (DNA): TGTGCCAGCAGCCCGTGGGAGGGCCGGAAAGATACGCAGTATTTT. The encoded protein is CASSPWEGRKDTQYF.

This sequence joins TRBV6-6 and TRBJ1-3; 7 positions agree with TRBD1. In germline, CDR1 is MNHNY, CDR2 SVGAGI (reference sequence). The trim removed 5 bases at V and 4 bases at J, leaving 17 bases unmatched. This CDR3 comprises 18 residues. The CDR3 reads CASSPVPWQGEFGNTIYF. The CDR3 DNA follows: TGTGCCAGCAGTCCCGTGCCGTGGCAGGGGGAGTTCGGAAACACCATATATTTT.

CDR3 nucleotide sequence: TGTGCCAGTTCCTGGGACAGTACATATGGCTACACCTTC. Protein: CASSWDSTYGYTF. The gene calls are TRBV19 and TRBJ1-2, with 7 bases identical to TRBD1. After removal of 8 bases from V and 5 bases from J, the junction contained 8 bases not matched to a gene. Germline V lookup: CDR1 LNHDA, CDR2 SQIVND (reference sequence). This CDR3 spans 13 amino acids.

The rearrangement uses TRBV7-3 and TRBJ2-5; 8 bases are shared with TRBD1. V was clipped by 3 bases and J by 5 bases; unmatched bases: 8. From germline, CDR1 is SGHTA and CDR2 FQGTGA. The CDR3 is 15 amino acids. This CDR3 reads CASSFVPGGGETQYF. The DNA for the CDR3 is TGTGCCAGCAGCTTCGTGCCAGGGGGCGGGGAGACCCAGTACTTC.

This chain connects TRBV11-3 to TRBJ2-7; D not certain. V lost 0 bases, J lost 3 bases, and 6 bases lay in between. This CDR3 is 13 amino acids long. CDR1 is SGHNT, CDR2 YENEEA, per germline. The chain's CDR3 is CASSLDRYYEQYF. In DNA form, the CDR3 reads TGTGCCAGCAGCTTAGACAGGTACTACGAGCAGTACTTC.

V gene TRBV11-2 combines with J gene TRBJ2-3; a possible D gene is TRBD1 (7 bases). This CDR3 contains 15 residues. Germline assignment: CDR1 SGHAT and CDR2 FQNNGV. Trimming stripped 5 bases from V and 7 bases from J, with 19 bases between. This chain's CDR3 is CASSPVGQGGNTQYF. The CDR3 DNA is TGTGCCAGCAGCCCCGTCGGCCAGGGGGGAAATACGCAGTATTTT.

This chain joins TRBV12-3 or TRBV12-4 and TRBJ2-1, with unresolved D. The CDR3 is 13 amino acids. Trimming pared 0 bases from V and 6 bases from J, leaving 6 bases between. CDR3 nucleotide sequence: TGTGCCAGCAGTTTAGCCCGAGGCAATGAGCAGTTCTTC. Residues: CASSLARGNEQFF.

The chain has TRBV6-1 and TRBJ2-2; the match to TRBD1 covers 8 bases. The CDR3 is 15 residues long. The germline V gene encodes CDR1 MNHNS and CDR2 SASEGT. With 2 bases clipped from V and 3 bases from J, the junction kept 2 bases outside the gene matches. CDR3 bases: TGTGCCAGCAGTGAACAGGGGGCGGACACCGGGGAGCTGTTTTTT. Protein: CASSEQGADTGELFF.

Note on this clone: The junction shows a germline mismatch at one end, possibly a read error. CDR3 bases: TGTGCCAGCACCTTAGGGGCAGTCAATGAAAAACTGTTTTTT. This codes for CASTLGAVNEKLFF. The V gene is TRBV11-2, the J gene TRBJ1-4, with TRBD1 as a possible D gene (5 bases). The CDR3 runs 14 residues. Germline CDR1 is SGHAT and CDR2 is FQNNGV.

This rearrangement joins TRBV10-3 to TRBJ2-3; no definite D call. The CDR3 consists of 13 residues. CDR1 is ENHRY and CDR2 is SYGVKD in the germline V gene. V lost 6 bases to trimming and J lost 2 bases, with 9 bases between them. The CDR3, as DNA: TGTGCCATCAGACTAAGTCCCACAGATACGCAGTATTTT. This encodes CAIRLSPTDTQYF.

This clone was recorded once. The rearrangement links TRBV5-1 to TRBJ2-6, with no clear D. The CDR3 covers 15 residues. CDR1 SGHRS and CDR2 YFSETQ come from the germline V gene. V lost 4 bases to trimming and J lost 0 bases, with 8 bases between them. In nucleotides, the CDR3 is TGCGCCAGCAGCCGGTTTGACTCTGGGGCCAACGTCCTGACTTTC. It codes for CASSRFDSGANVLTF. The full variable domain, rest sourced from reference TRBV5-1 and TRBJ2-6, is KAGVTQTPRYLIKTRGQQVTLSCSPISGHRSVSWYQQTPGQGLQFLFEYFSETQRNKGNFPGRFSGRQFSNSRSEMNVSTLELGDSALYLCASSRFDSGANVLTFGAGSRLTVL.

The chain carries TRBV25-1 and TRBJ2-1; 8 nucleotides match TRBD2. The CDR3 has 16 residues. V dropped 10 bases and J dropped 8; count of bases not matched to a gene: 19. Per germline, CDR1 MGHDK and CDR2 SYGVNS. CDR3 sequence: CATHGLGSGAGDEQFF. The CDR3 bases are TGTGCCACCCACGGTCTCGGTAGCGGGGCCGGGGATGAGCAGTTCTTC.

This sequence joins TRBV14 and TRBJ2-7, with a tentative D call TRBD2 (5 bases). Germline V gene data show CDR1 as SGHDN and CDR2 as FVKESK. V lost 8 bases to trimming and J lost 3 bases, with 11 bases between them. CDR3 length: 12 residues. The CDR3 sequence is CASSRRGYEQYF. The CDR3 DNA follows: TGTGCCAGCTCCCGCCGGGGCTACGAGCAGTACTTC. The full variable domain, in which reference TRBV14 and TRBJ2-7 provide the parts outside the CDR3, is EAGVTQFPSHSVIEKGQTVTLRCDPISGHDNLYWYRRVMGKEIKFLLHFVKESKQDESGMPNNRFLAERTGGTYSTLKVQPAELEDSGVYFCASSRRGYEQYFGPGTRLTVT.

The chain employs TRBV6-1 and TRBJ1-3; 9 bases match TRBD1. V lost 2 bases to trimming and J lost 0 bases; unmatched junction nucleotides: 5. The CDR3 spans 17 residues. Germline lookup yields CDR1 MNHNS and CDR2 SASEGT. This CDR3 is CASSELGDRASGNTIYF. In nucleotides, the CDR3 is TGTGCCAGCAGTGAATTAGGGGACAGGGCCTCTGGAAACACCATATATTTT.

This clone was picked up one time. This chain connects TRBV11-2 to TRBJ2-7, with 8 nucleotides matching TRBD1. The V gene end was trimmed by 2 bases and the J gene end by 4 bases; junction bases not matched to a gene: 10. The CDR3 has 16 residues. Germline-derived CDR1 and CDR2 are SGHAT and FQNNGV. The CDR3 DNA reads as TGTGCCAGCAGCTTACTCGGACAGGGTGGCGGTTACGAGCAGTACTTC. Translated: CASSLLGQGGGYEQYF.

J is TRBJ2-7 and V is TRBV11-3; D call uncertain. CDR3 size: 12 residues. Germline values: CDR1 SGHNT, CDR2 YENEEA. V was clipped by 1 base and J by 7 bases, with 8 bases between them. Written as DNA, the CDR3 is TGTGCCAGCAGCTTAGTTGCCAGGGAGCAGTACTTC. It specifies CASSLVAREQYF.